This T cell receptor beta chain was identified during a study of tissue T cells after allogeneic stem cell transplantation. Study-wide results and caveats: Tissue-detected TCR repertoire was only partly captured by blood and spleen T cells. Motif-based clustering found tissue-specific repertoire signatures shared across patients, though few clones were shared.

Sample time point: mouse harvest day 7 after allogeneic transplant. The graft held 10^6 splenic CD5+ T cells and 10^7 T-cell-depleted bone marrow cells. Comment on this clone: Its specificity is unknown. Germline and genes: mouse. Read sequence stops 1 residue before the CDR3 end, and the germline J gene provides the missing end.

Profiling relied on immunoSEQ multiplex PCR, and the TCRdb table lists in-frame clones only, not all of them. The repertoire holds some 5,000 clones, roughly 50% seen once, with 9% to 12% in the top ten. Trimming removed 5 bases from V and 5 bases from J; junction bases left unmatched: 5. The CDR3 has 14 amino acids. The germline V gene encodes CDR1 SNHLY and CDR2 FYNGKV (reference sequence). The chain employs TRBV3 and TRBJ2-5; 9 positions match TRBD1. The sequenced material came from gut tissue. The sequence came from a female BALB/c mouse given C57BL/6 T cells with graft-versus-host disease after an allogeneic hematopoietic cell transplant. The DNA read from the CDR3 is TGTGCCAGCAGCGAACAGGGGGCGCGAGACACCCAGTAC. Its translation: CASSEQGARDTQY. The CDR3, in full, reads CASSEQGARDTQYF.